This T cell receptor beta chain was observed in a study of cytomegalovirus exposure and HLA in healthy donors. Study results and limitations: Based on reports, TCR beta sequences accurately predicted HLA-A and HLA-B alleles for most subjects. A later analysis associated 16,000 or so TCR beta sequences with HLA alleles at a 0.05 false discovery rate. Only CMV serostatus was available as immune exposure information. A later analysis reportedly found fewer N-insertions in an Asian-associated ancestry cluster than the roughly 670-donor mean.

On this clone: What it binds is unknown.

This PCR relied on a set of 60 Vbeta primers and 13 Jbeta primers. The repertoire was sequenced with immunoSEQ multiplex PCR; TCRdb's copy has only in-frame clones and lacks some. This table holds around 70,000 clones. CDR3 length: 14 amino acids. Trimming left V 0 bases short and J 3 bases short, with 9 bases between. The germline CDR1 and CDR2 sequences are SGDLS and YYNGEE. The chain recombines TRBV9 with TRBJ1-1, with D unclear. This TCR came from a female donor in good health and CMV-seropositive. The sequenced sample consisted of PBMCs. In DNA, the CDR3 is TGTGCCAGCAGCGTAGATCCGGGTCACACTGAAGCTTTCTTT. Translated, it gives CASSVDPGHTEAFF.